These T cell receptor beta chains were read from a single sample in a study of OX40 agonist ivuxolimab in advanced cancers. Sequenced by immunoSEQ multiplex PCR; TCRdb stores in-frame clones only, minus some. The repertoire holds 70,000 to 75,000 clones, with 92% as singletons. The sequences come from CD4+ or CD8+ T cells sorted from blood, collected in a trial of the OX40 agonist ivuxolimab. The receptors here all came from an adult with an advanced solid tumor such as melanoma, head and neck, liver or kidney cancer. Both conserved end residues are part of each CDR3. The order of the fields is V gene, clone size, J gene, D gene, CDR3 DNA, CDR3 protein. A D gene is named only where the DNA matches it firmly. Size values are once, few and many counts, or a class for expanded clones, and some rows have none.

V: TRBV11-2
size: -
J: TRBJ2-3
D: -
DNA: TGTGCCAGCAGCTTACTCACAGGGTCGACAGATACGCAGTATTTT
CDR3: CASSLLTGSTDTQYF

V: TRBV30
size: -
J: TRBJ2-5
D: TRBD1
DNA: TGTGCCTGGAGTCGAGGACAGGTACAAGAGACCCAGTACTTC
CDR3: CAWSRGQVQETQYF

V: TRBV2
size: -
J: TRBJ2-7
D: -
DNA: TGTGCCAGCAGTGAAGGTATCTACGAGCAGTACTTC
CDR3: CASSEGIYEQYF

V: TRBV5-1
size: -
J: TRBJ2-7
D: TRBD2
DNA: TGCGCCAGCAGCTCCGGCGTGGGACTAGCGTCCGAGCAGTACTTC
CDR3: CASSSGVGLASEQYF

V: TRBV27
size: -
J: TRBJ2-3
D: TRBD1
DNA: TGTGCCAGCAGAGTACCCGGACAGGGGGCTGGAGATACGCAGTATTTT
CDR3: CASRVPGQGAGDTQYF

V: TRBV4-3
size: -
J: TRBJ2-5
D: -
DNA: TGCGCCAGCAGCCAAGTGGCTGGGCAAGAGACCCAGTACTTC
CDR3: CASSQVAGQETQYF

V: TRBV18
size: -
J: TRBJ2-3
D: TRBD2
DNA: TGTGCCAGCTCTAAACCCGGACTAGCGGGAGGATCAGATACGCAGTATTTT
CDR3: CASSKPGLAGGSDTQYF

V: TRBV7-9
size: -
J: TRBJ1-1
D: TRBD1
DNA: TGTGCCAGCAGCGCGGGACAGGGGGCCTGGGACACTGAAGCTTTCTTT
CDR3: CASSAGQGAWDTEAFF

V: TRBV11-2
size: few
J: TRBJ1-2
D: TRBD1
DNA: TGTGCCAGCAGCTTAGCCGCAGGGGGCCGCTATGGCTACACCTTC
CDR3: CASSLAAGGRYGYTF

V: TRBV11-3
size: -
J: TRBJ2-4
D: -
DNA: TGTGCCAGCAGCCCTACCTCAGGGGAAGCCAAAAACATTCAGTACTTC
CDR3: CASSPTSGEAKNIQYF

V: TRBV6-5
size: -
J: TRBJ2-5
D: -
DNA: TGTGCCAGCAGTTACTCTTCAGGGTTCCAAGAGACCCAGTACTTC
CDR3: CASSYSSGFQETQYF

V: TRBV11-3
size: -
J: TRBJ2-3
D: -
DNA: TGTGCCAGCAGCCCAGGTGGCACCCGCACAGATACGCAGTATTTT
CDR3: CASSPGGTRTDTQYF

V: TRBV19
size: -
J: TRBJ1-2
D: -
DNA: TGTGCCAGTAGTATAGAAAAGAACTATGGCTACACCTTC
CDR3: CASSIEKNYGYTF

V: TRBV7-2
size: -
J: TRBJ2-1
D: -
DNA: TGTGCCAGCAGCTTAAACAGGGTAGGCAATGAGCAGTTCTTC
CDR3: CASSLNRVGNEQFF

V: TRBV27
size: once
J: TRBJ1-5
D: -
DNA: TGTGCCAGCAGTTTGTCCGTAGGGCAGCCCCAGCATTTT
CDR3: CASSLSVGQPQHF

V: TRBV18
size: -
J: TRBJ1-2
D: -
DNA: TGTGCCAGCTCACCAGAAGCAGGGGATGGCTACACCTTC
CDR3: CASSPEAGDGYTF

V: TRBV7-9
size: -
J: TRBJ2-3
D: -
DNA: TGTGCCAGCAGCTTTCAAGAGGGCCCCCACACAGATACGCAGTATTTT
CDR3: CASSFQEGPHTDTQYF

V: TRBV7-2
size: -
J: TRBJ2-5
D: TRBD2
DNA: TGTGCCAGCAGCTTAGACCACGGGAGGGGGGAGACCCAGTACTTC
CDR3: CASSLDHGRGETQYF

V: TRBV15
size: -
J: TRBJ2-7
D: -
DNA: TGTGCCACCAGCAGGACAGGCGCCTACGAGCAGTACTTC
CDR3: CATSRTGAYEQYF

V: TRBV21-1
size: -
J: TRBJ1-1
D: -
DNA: TGTGCCAGCAGCAAAGCGCTGAGACAGGGACCGCCTGAAGCTTTCTTT
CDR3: CASSKALRQGPPEAFF

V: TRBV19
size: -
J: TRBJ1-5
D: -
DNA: TGTGCCAGTACCCTAGGGGTCGGTAGCAATCAGCCCCAGCATTTT
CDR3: CASTLGVGSNQPQHF

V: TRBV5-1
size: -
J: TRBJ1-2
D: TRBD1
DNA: TGCGCCAGCAGCTTTGACAGGGGGCAGAGAGGAGATGGCTACACCTTC
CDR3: CASSFDRGQRGDGYTF

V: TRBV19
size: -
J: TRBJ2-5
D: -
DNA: TGTGCCAGTCAACCTGAACAGGGCTCGAAGACCCAGTACTTC
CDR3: CASQPEQGSKTQYF

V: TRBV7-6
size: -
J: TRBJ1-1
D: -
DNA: TGTGCCAGCAGCTATGGTGGTGAAGCTTTCTTT
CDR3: CASSYGGEAFF

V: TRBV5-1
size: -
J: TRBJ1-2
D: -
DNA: TGCGCCAGCAGCATAGACAGTAACTATGGCTACACCTTC
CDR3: CASSIDSNYGYTF

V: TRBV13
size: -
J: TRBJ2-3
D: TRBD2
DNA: TGTGCCAGCAGCTTCTCCTTTAGCGGGAGCACCAGCACAGATACGCAGTATTTT
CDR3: CASSFSFSGSTSTDTQYF

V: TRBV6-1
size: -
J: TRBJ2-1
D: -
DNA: TGTGCCAGCAGTGCCCCCGGAATAAATGAGCAGTTCTTC
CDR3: CASSAPGINEQFF

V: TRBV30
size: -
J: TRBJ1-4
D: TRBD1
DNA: TGTGCCTGGAGTCCCGGGACAGGACTAGCAACTAATGAAAAACTGTTTTTT
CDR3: CAWSPGTGLATNEKLFF

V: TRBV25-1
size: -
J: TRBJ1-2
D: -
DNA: TGTGCCAGCAGTGAAACAGGGTTCGGCGGCTACACCTTC
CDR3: CASSETGFGGYTF

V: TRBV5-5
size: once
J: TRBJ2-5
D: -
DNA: TGTGCCAGCAGCTTCGGAAGGGGGGAGACCCAGTACTTC
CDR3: CASSFGRGETQYF

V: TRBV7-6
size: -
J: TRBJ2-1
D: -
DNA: TGTGCCAGCAGCACCTGGAGAGGGGGTAGCAATGAGCAGTTCTTC
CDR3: CASSTWRGGSNEQFF

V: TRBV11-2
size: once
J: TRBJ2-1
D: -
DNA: TGTGCCAGCAGCCGGACAGGGAGCCTAGCGGCCAAGTTTAATGAGCAGTTCTTC
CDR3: CASSRTGSLAAKFNEQFF

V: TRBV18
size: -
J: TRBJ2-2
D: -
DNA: TGTGCCAGCTCACTGACAGGGAACACCGGGGAGCTGTTTTTT
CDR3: CASSLTGNTGELFF

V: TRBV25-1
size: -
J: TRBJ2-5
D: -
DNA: TGTGCCAGCAGTGACCCCCGGACCCAAGAGACCCAGTACTTC
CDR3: CASSDPRTQETQYF

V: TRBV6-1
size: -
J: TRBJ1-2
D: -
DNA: TGTGCCAGCAGCACACTATATGGCTACACCTTC
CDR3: CASSTLYGYTF

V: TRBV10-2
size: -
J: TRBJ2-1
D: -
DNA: TGCGCCAGCAAATCCCGGGACCTAATCTACAATGAGCAGTTCTTC
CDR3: CASKSRDLIYNEQFF

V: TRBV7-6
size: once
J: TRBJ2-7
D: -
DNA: TGTGCCAGCTCCCCCTACTTAGGGCGGGTCGACTTC
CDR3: CASSPYLGRVDF

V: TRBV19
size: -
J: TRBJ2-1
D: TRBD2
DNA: TGTGCCAGTAGTATAGTGGGTAGCGGGAGGGAAGGTGAGCAGTTCTTC
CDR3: CASSIVGSGREGEQFF

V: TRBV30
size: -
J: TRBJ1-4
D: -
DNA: TGTGCCTGGAGTATGGGCAGCATTAATGAAAAACTGTTTTTT
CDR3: CAWSMGSINEKLFF

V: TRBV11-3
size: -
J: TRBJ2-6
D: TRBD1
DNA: TGTGCCAGCAGCCTAGGACAGGGAACCTCTGGGGCCAACGTCCTGACTTTC
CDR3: CASSLGQGTSGANVLTF

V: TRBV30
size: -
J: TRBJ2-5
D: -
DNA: TGTGCCTGGGGGCCCCTGGAGGGGAAGACCCAGTACTTC
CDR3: CAWGPLEGKTQYF

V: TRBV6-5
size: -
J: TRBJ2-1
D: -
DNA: TGTGCCAGCAGTTTCAGCAGGGGCCACAATGAGCAGTTCTTC
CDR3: CASSFSRGHNEQFF

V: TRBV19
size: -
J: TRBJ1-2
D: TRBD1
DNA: TGTGCCAGTAGAGACCCGGGACAGCCAGGCTACACCTTC
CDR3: CASRDPGQPGYTF

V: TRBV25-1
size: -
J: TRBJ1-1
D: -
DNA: TGTGCCAGCAGTGAATCGGTCGGGGGGGGCACGTCGCTAGGAGCTTTCTTT
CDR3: CASSESVGGGTSLGAFF

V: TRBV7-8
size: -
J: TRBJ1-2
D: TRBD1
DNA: TGTGCCAGCAGCTTAGCGCGGGGTAGGACAGGGACCCTCCTCTATGGCTACACCTTC
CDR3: CASSLARGRTGTLLYGYTF

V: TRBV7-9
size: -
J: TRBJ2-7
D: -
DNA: TGTGCCAGCAGCAAAGACCACGGTTACGAGCAGTACTTC
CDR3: CASSKDHGYEQYF

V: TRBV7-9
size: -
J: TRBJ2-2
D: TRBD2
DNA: TGTGCCAGCAGCCCCAGACTAGCGGGAACGAACACCGGGGAGCTGTTTTTT
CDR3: CASSPRLAGTNTGELFF

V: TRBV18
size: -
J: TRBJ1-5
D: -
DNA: TGTGCCAGCTCACGAGGCGCCAATAGCAATCAGCCCCAGCATTTT
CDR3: CASSRGANSNQPQHF

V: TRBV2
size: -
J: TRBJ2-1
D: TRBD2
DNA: TGTGCCAGCAGATACCTAGCGGGAGATCAAAATGAGCAGTTCTTC
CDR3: CASRYLAGDQNEQFF

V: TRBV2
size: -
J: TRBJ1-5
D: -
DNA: TGTGCCAGCAGTGATTCGAGGGGTCGTCAGCCCCAGCATTTT
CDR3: CASSDSRGRQPQHF

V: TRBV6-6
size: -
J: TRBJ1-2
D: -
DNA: TGTGCCAGCAGTTACTTTCAGGGTGCCTATGGCTACACCTTC
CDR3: CASSYFQGAYGYTF

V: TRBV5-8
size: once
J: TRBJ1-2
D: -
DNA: TGTGCCAGCAGCTTGGTAGGGTATGGCTACACCTTC
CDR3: CASSLVGYGYTF

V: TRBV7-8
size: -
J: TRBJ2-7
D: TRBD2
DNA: TGTGCCAGCAGCTTAACGGGACTAGCGGGAGGGCCCAACGAGCAGTACTTC
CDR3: CASSLTGLAGGPNEQYF

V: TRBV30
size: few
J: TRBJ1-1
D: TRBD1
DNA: TGTGCCTGGAGACCGACAGGGGACACTGAAGCTTTCTTT
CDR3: CAWRPTGDTEAFF

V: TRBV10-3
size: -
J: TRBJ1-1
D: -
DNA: TGTGCCACTTTACAGGAGGTAAACACTGAAGCTTTCTTT
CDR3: CATLQEVNTEAFF

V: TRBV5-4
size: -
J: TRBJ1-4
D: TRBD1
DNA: TGTGCCAGCAGCCCGGGGACGAGGACAGGGTCAGAAAAACTGTTTTTT
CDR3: CASSPGTRTGSEKLFF

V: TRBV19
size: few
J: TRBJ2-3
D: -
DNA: TGTGCCAGTAGTATCCAGTCGTCTAGCACAGATACGCAGTATTTT
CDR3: CASSIQSSSTDTQYF

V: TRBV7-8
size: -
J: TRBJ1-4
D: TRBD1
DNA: TGTGCCAGCAGCTCTATCTCAGGGGGCAATGAAAAACTGTTTTTT
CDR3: CASSSISGGNEKLFF